This TCR beta chain was recorded in a study of molecular identifiers for immune sequencing clone quantification. Germline V CDR1 and CDR2: MRHNA, SNTAGT. With 2 bases clipped from V and 2 bases from J, the junction kept 14 bases outside the gene matches. This CDR3 region has 20 residues. This clonotype was detected only a few times. TCRdb used MiXCR to reprocess the PCR reads, holding one entry per CDR3 protein. The table shows tens of thousands of distinct CDR3 sequences, with about a fifth occurring only once. The sequencing sample was made of naive CD8+ T cells from blood, with Jurkat cell RNA spiked in. The subset is: FACS-sorted CD8+CD4-CCR7+CD45RA+ naive T cells. The V gene is TRBV6-4, the J gene TRBJ2-1, with 11 positions matching TRBD2. This TCR was recovered from a human donor in good health. Some libraries in this study had Jurkat cell RNA spiked in. The CDR3 is CASSDLPSRLAGGAYNEQFF. The CDR3 DNA reads as TGTGCCAGCAGTGACCTGCCGTCCCGGCTAGCGGGAGGTGCCTACAATGAGCAGTTCTTC.